What follows is one T cell receptor (beta chain) and its context. Only a few counts were recorded for this clonotype. The clone's antigen remains unknown. Base qualities are not recorded, but no much larger clone differs from it by a single base. The CDR3 has 12 amino acids, counting the end cysteine and phenylalanine. The CDR3 DNA has 36 bases and is translated from base 1. At the junction V is shortened by 4 bases and J by 4 bases, with 4 bases in between. For CDR1 and CDR2, the germline V gene lists KGHDR and SFDVKD. Reading the label with the study, this specimen's time point is: patch test 2, 6 weeks after DPC sensitization. Interpreted using the paper, the treatment or condition label stands for: therapeutic diphenylcyclopropenone sensitization with weekly scalp DPC. Blood at each patch-test visit was drawn before the patch test was applied. Patients were eligible if aged 18 to 70, diagnosed with alopecia and judged suitable for DPC therapy, and pregnant patients were excluded. Unfractionated whole blood was collected in Tempus Blood RNA tubes, and total RNA was extracted from that blood.

Library generation was performed with RACE. TCRdb shows the sequencer as NextSeq 500. During library preparation, unique molecular identifiers were attached to individual cDNA molecules so that TCRs could be counted quantitatively and reproducibly. Each blood RNA sample was used to sequence both TCR alpha and TCR beta chains. In the paper's pipeline: Samples had a median of approximately 96,000 TCRs, with a range from 23,224 to 690,600. The Decombinator software suite was used to annotate the V, J and CDR3 of the TCR reads. To make PS versus PT1 abundance plots, every sample was subsampled to the same number of TCRs (28,000). TCRs were defined as expanded if absent before sensitization and observed at least eight times at the 2-week time point. Starting from the raw public reads, TCRdb applied fastp trimming at Q25, assembled clones with MiXCR and retained in-frame beta chains. Rows with a matching CDR3 protein are joined into one entry that keeps the most common DNA and genes. These V and J calls are TCRdb output, not the study's own analysis. This sample gives tens of thousands of distinct CDR3 sequences in total; 9.5% to 12% of them show up just once. Of the sample, around 2.1% falls within the top ten clones.

The sample is drawn from a study of human T cells and chemical hapten exposure (dated by TCRdb to the early 2020s). General notes on the study: For sensitization, 2% DPC in acetone was applied to a roughly 2 cm by roughly 2 cm area of upper inner arm skin. Weekly therapeutic DPC doses were additionally applied to the scalp of patients throughout the roughly 23-week study period. Patch testing was performed on the upper back with Finn chambers containing 0.01% DPC, and the patch tests were scored after 6 days according to International Contact Dermatitis Research Group standards. Most of the patients in the cohort were female, and the cohort covered alopecia areata with under or over 50% scalp involvement, alopecia totalis and alopecia universalis. Libraries were pooled for sequencing, and variation in per-sample TCR yields was attributed mainly to small differences in library volumes within the pool. Peripheral blood TCR repertoire changes were tracked in vivo in alopecia patients during primary and secondary sensitization to the hapten diphenylcyclopropenone (DPC). Blood samples were taken from patients before sensitization (week 0) and then at 2, 6 and about 24 weeks after DPC sensitization. Twenty-nine alopecia patients gave blood for TCR sequencing at one to four time points (pre-sensitization, 2, 6 and 24 weeks). What the authors observed across the whole study: DPC sensitization did not change the number of TCRs with a frequency above 1 in 1000, and there was no evidence of changes in global repertoire structure. Repeated subsampling changed both the strength of the expansion versus patch-test correlation and the threshold at which that correlation became significant. Alopecia, a presumed autoimmune disease, was present in all patients, so the immune response of the patients might differ from that of healthy individuals. Significantly more large CDR3 similarity clusters were formed by expanded TCRs than by pre-sensitization or healthy control sets, consistent with antigen-driven responses. A positive correlation was found between the number of PT1 expanded TCRs and patch test score, with significance reached at thresholds 8, 16 and 32 but not 4.

This receptor was taken from a man aged 40-49 years with alopecia areata. Some clones in this sample may be carry-over from other donors' samples. The chain is assembled from TRBV24-1 and TRBJ1-5; confidence is insufficient to name the D gene. Sample: whole blood, taken in connection with sensitization to the hapten diphenylcyclopropenone (DPC). The nucleotide sequence is given as TGTGCCACCAGTGAGCAGAATCAGCCCCAGCATTTT. Its amino acids are CATSEQNQPQHF.